A single sample gave rise to the 31 T cell receptor beta chains below, sequenced in a study of blood T cell repertoires in COVID-19 (dated by TCRdb to 2020 to 2022). Libraries came from the immunoSEQ multiplex PCR assay. The source is immuneACCESS, and TCRdb retained only in-frame sequences with V and J called. Part of the clones is not carried over; for the studies checked, unresolved V genes explain less than half of this, and the remainder is unexplained. The sample table contains more than 200,000 clones; only one count was recorded for under 90% of them. The ten largest clonotypes hold roughly 2.5% of the sample. Material for sequencing was peripheral blood. Source of these receptors: a woman in her thirties or forties with active or convalescent COVID-19.

This clone has just a few counts. The chain uses TRBV7-8 and TRBJ2-3; 10 bases match TRBD2. Losses at the gene ends were 4 bases for V and 4 bases for J; bases not matched to a gene: 8. CDR3 length: 16 amino acids. Germline V gene sequence: CDR1 SGHVS, CDR2 FQNEAQ. The CDR3 protein is CASSSQRGGPADTQYF. The CDR3 DNA follows: TGTGCCAGCAGCTCCCAGCGGGGGGGCCCAGCAGATACGCAGTATTTT.

The chain employs TRBV7-2 and TRBJ2-3; D gene unclear. Germline V gene sequence: CDR1 SGHTA, CDR2 FQGNSA. CDR3 length equals 13 residues. The V and J ends lost 5 bases and 0 bases respectively, with 6 bases between them. The CDR3 DNA reads as TGTGCCAGCAGCCTCGGGAGCACAGATACGCAGTATTTT. This translates into CASSLGSTDTQYF. Using reference TRBV7-2 and TRBJ2-3 for the parts outside the CDR3, the full variable domain is GAGVSQSPSNKVTEKGKDVELRCDPISGHTALYWYRQSLGQGLEFLIYFQGNSAPDKSGLPSDRFSAERTGGSVSTLTIQRTQQEDSAVYLCASSLGSTDTQYFGPGTRLTVL.

CDR3 residues: CSDRREAFF. The CDR3 DNA sequence: TGCAGTGATAGGAGGGAAGCTTTCTTT. J is TRBJ1-1 and V is TRBV20-1; D unresolved. The germline gives CDR1 DFQATT, CDR2 SNEGSKA (reference sequence). V lost 7 bases and J 8 bases, leaving 8 bases between the germline ends. The CDR3 has 9 residues.

The chain couples TRBV19 to TRBJ1-4; 7 bases map to TRBD1. Unmatched junction bases numbered 0, after V lost 3 bases and J lost 2 bases. The CDR3 has 14 amino acids. The germline V gene has CDR1 LNHDA and CDR2 SQIVND (reference sequence). The CDR3 region is CASSMTGTNEKLFF. CDR3 nucleotide sequence: TGTGCCAGTAGTATGACAGGGACTAATGAAAAACTGTTTTTT. The whole variable domain, filled in from reference TRBV19 and TRBJ1-4, reads DGGITQSPKYLFRKEGQNVTLSCEQNLNHDAMYWYRQDPGQGLRLIYYSQIVNDFQKGDIAEGYSVSREKKESFPLTVTSAQKNPTAFYLCASSMTGTNEKLFFGSGTQLSVL.

This rearrangement joins TRBV6-6 to TRBJ1-1; unclear D gene. This CDR3 is built from 17 residues. Trimming removed 7 bases at V and 0 bases at J, with 21 bases between. Germline CDR1 reads MNHNY; CDR2 reads SVGAGI (reference sequence). For the CDR3, the DNA is TGTGCCAGCATTCGAGCTCCGGGAGCTACCATGAACACTGAAGCTTTCTTT. Its translation: CASIRAPGATMNTEAFF.

This clone was counted once. This chain uses TRBV5-4 with TRBJ1-5; 8 bases fit TRBD1. V shed 4 bases and J 3 bases; nucleotides not matched to a gene: 3. The CDR3 runs 14 residues. CDR1 SGHNT and CDR2 YYREEE come from the germline V gene (reference sequence). The CDR3 spells CASSLTGANQPQHF. As DNA, the CDR3 is TGTGCCAGCAGCCTGACAGGGGCCAATCAGCCCCAGCATTTT.

V usage is TRBV2 and J usage is TRBJ2-4, with 10 bases fitting TRBD1. Germline assignment: CDR1 SNHLY and CDR2 FYNNEI. The CDR3 is made up of 14 amino acids. The V gene end was trimmed by 4 bases and the J gene end by 9 bases; junction bases not matched to a gene: 6. The CDR3 coding sequence is TGTGCCAGCAGTGCGGGACAGGGGAAGGTCATTCAGTACTTC. Residues: CASSAGQGKVIQYF.

This chain uses TRBV11-3 with TRBJ1-1, with 7 bases fitting TRBD1. This CDR3 has 16 amino acids. V was clipped by 5 bases and J by 1 base; unmatched bases: 10. From germline, CDR1 is SGHNT and CDR2 YENEEA. The DNA of the CDR3 is TGTGCCAGCAGCCTTAGACAGGGACGGGGGAACACTGAAGCTTTCTTT. It translates to CASSLRQGRGNTEAFF.

The CDR3 loop is CASSLSSGSYNEQFF. DNA for the CDR3: TGTGCCAGTTCCCTCTCTAGCGGGAGCTACAATGAGCAGTTCTTC. V and J are TRBV19 and TRBJ2-1; TRBD2 aligns across 10 bases. V gave up 8 bases and J gave up 3 bases; unmatched junction bases: 7. The V gene's germline CDR1 is LNHDA and CDR2 SQIVND (reference sequence). This CDR3 region has 15 residues.

The chain has TRBV3-1 (or the pseudogene TRBV3-2) and TRBJ1-3, with D maybe TRBD1 (6 bases). V was shortened by 3 bases and J by 2 bases, with 8 bases between the two germline ends. Germline-derived CDR1 and CDR2 are LGHDT and YNNKEL (reference sequence). The CDR3 is 14 amino acids. The CDR3 DNA is TGTGCCAGCAGCCAGGGGGCGGCTGGAAACACCATATATTTT. This encodes CASSQGAAGNTIYF.

The CDR3 sequence is CASSLGGTGNTIYF. For the CDR3, the DNA is TGTGCCAGCAGCCTGGGGGGGACTGGAAACACCATATATTTT. The chain joins TRBV3-1 (or the pseudogene TRBV3-2) to TRBJ1-3; D is perhaps TRBD1 (5 bases). V was trimmed by 4 bases and J by 2 bases, leaving 9 bases between them. There are 14 residues in the CDR3. CDR1 and CDR2 from the germline V gene are LGHDT and YNNKEL (reference sequence).

The genes are TRBV14 and TRBJ2-1, with a weak D call TRBD1 (5 bases). Germline values: CDR1 SGHDN, CDR2 FVKESK. V lost 3 bases, J lost 4 bases, and 13 bases lay in between. CDR3 length equals 15 residues. Here the CDR3 reads CASSQGRASYNEQFF. CDR3 nucleotides: TGTGCCAGCAGCCAGGGCAGGGCGTCTTACAATGAGCAGTTCTTC.

The DNA for the CDR3 is TGTGCCAGCAGCCTACGTAAAACCACAGATACGCAGTATTTT. Translated: CASSLRKTTDTQYF. The J gene is TRBJ2-3, the V gene TRBV7-3; unclear D gene. Germline V gene sequence: CDR1 SGHTA, CDR2 FQGTGA. This CDR3 is 14 amino acids long. Between the trimmed V and J ends, which lost 5 bases and 2 bases, there was a span of 11 bases.

This clone has just one count. The CDR3 region has the DNA TGTGCCAGCAGCGCCATAGGCGGCAGCACAGATACGCAGTATTTT. Its protein product is CASSAIGGSTDTQYF. V and J are TRBV7-6 and TRBJ2-3, with D hard to call. V lost 5 bases and J 0 bases, leaving 12 bases between the germline ends. The CDR3 covers 15 residues. CDR1 is SGHVS, CDR2 FNYEAQ, per germline. Full variable domain (remainder filled in from reference TRBV7-6 and TRBJ2-3): GAGVSQSPRYKVTKRGQDVALRCDPISGHVSLYWYRQALGQGPEFLTYFNYEAQQDKSGLPNDRFSAERPEGSISTLTIQRTEQRDSAMYRCASSAIGGSTDTQYFGPGTRLTVL.

V gene TRBV19 combines with J gene TRBJ2-5, with 10 bases matching TRBD1. The CDR3 extends over 14 amino acids. Looked up from germline, CDR1 is LNHDA and CDR2 is SQIVND (reference sequence). CDR3 amino acids: CTGQGVLGRETQYF. CDR3 nucleotides: TGTACTGGACAGGGGGTTTTAGGGAGGGAGACCCAGTACTTC.

CDR3: CASSLGQGGNSPLHF. In DNA form, the CDR3 reads TGCGCCAGCAGCTTGGGACAGGGTGGAAATTCACCCCTCCACTTT. The V gene is TRBV5-1, the J gene TRBJ1-6; 7 nucleotides match TRBD1. Germline CDR1 SGHRS, CDR2 YFSETQ. Trimming cost V 0 bases and J 7 bases; bases outside gene matches: 4. The CDR3 is 15 amino acids.

The rearrangement joins TRBV24-1 to TRBJ1-2; the D gene is possibly TRBD1 (6 bases). V was clipped by 5 bases and J by 4 bases, with 16 bases between them. This CDR3 contains 15 residues. Germline-derived CDR1 and CDR2 are KGHDR and SFDVKD. The CDR3 bases are TGTGCCACCAGTGCCTCCGGGGGGCAGGGCTATGGCTACACCTTC. This codes for CATSASGGQGYGYTF.

The V gene is TRBV12-5, the J gene TRBJ2-7; TRBD2 aligns across 15 bases. The CDR3 length is 17 residues. Germline V CDR1 and CDR2: LGHNT, FRNRAP. After removal of 6 bases from V and 2 bases from J, the junction contained 8 bases not matched to a gene. CDR3 DNA sequence: TGTGCTAGTGGGCGGACTGGGACTAGCGGGGGGCCCTACGAGCAGTACTTC. As protein: CASGRTGTSGGPYEQYF.

V gene TRBV4-2 combines with J gene TRBJ2-2; 9 positions agree with TRBD2. The CDR3 is 17 residues long. Germline values: CDR1 LGHNA, CDR2 YNFKEQ. V dropped 4 bases and J dropped 3; count of bases not matched to a gene: 9. The CDR3 DNA follows: TGTGCCAGCAGCCTTTCCGCTAGCGGGGCATACACCGGGGAGCTGTTTTTT. It translates to CASSLSASGAYTGELFF.

In nucleotides, the CDR3 is TGCGCCAGCAGCCAAGCGGACAGGGCCTACTATGGCTACACCTTC. Its protein is CASSQADRAYYGYTF. The genes are TRBV4-1 and TRBJ1-2; 8 bases fit TRBD1. This CDR3 has 15 amino acids. Germline V gene sequence: CDR1 MGHRA, CDR2 YSYEKL. V was pared by 1 base and J by 3 bases, with 4 bases of the junction left unmatched.

The V and J genes are TRBV6-4 and TRBJ2-2, with 10 bases that match TRBD1. The V gene's germline CDR1 is MRHNA and CDR2 SNTAGT. The CDR3 spans 14 residues. The V segment lost 5 bases and the J segment 7 bases; nucleotides outside the gene matches: 4. Here the CDR3 DNA reads TGTGCCAGCAGTCCCGGGACAGGGGACGGGGAGCTGTTTTTT. Amino acids: CASSPGTGDGELFF.

This chain links TRBV9 with TRBJ2-1, with D possibly matching TRBD1 (5 bases). Germline loops: CDR1 SGDLS, CDR2 YYNGEE. The CDR3 consists of 16 residues. V lost 3 bases and J lost 0, with 13 bases in between. DNA for the CDR3: TGTGCCAGCAGCGCCAGGGCCACCAGCTCCTACAATGAGCAGTTCTTC. This gives the protein CASSARATSSYNEQFF.

This chain joins TRBV6-2 or TRBV6-3 and TRBJ2-7, with 9 bases aligning to TRBD1. This CDR3 is 15 amino acids long. Losses at the gene ends were 6 bases for V and 3 bases for J; bases not matched to a gene: 9. Germline lookup yields CDR1 MNHEY and CDR2 SVGEGT. DNA for the CDR3: TGTGCCAGCAGCACACCGGGACAGGGCGACTACGAGCAGTACTTC. Encoded protein: CASSTPGQGDYEQYF.

V and J are TRBV28 and TRBJ1-5; D is unresolved. With 2 bases removed from V and 0 bases from J, the gap between germline ends came to 5 bases. CDR1 and CDR2 from the germline V gene are MDHEN and SYDVKM. The CDR3 totals 14 residues. DNA for the CDR3: TGTGCCAGCAGTTTAACTTCTAGCAATCAGCCCCAGCATTTT. It encodes CASSLTSSNQPQHF.

The rearrangement joins TRBV25-1 to TRBJ1-2, with D uncertain. The CDR3 length is 11 residues. Germline values: CDR1 MGHDK, CDR2 SYGVNS. Trimming shortened V by 2 bases and J by 7 bases, and 5 bases separated the two germline ends. The CDR3 reads CASSEQSGYTF. As DNA, the CDR3 is TGTGCCAGCAGTGAACAGTCTGGCTACACCTTC.

The CDR3 here is CASSSTQGMNTEAFF. CDR3 bases: TGTGCCAGCAGTTCCACACAGGGGATGAACACTGAAGCTTTCTTT. This chain joins TRBV7-6 and TRBJ1-1; TRBD1 matches 7 bases. The CDR3 length is 15 residues. V was clipped by 6 bases and J by 0 bases; unmatched bases: 7. The germline CDR1 and CDR2 sequences are SGHVS and FNYEAQ.

J is TRBJ1-1 and V is TRBV18; D is possibly TRBD1 (6 bases). Germline V lookup: CDR1 KGHSH, CDR2 LQKENI. V was trimmed by 0 bases and J by 0 bases, leaving 8 bases between them. The CDR3 is made up of 15 amino acids. CDR3 DNA: TGTGCCAGCTCACCACCGCAGGGGTTGAACACTGAAGCTTTCTTT. Translation: CASSPPQGLNTEAFF.

The rearrangement links TRBV18 to TRBJ2-1; 8 nucleotides agree with TRBD2. Trimming took 0 bases from V and 1 from J; bases not matched to a gene: 2. The CDR3 extends over 16 amino acids. The germline V gene has CDR1 KGHSH and CDR2 LQKENI. The CDR3 loop is CASSPPSGDSYNEQFF. The CDR3 region has the DNA TGTGCCAGCTCACCACCTAGCGGGGATTCCTACAATGAGCAGTTCTTC.

The chain uses TRBV5-1 and TRBJ2-7, with 8 bases lining up with TRBD2. Germline lookup yields CDR1 SGHRS and CDR2 YFSETQ. The CDR3 extends over 13 amino acids. Trimming took 2 bases from V and 5 from J; bases not matched to a gene: 3. The CDR3 spells CASSLAGANEQYF. The CDR3 region has the DNA TGCGCCAGCAGCTTAGCGGGGGCCAACGAGCAGTACTTC.

This chain connects TRBV28 to TRBJ1-2, with 9 bases matching TRBD1. The CDR3 runs 15 residues. Germline V gene sequence: CDR1 MDHEN, CDR2 SYDVKM. J was trimmed by 3 bases and V by 6 bases; bases with no gene match: 8. The CDR3 DNA reads TGTGCCAGCAGCTTGGCCGGGACAGGGTACTATGGCTACACCTTC. Translation gives CASSLAGTGYYGYTF.

This clone was detected a few times. The V gene is TRBV9, the J gene TRBJ2-1; 7 nucleotides align to TRBD2. With 0 bases clipped from V and 6 bases from J, the junction kept 6 bases outside the gene matches. Per germline, CDR1 SGDLS and CDR2 YYNGEE. This CDR3 has 15 amino acids. CDR3 sequence: CASSVEAGASNEQFF. In DNA form, the CDR3 reads TGTGCCAGCAGCGTAGAGGCGGGAGCCTCCAATGAGCAGTTCTTC.